Sequencing of this TCR beta chain was carried out in a study of T cells in women clearing cervical HPV infection. Whole-study context: Case blood was drawn a median approximately 150 days after lesion detection.

Some clones are missing from TCRdb's copy, which holds only in-frame ones; the method was immunoSEQ multiplex PCR. This repertoire includes tens of thousands of clones. The sequenced sample was blood buffy coat. The sequence was collected from a woman between 18 and 69 years old with a cervical HPV16 infection that either progressed to CIN3+ or cleared (not recorded which).

The CDR3 sequence is CASSEGQGFYEQYF. Partial CDR3 DNA: TGTGCCAGTAGCGAGGGACAGGGGTTTTACGAG. The V gene is TRBV19, the J gene TRBJ2-7, with TRBD1 matching over 10 bases. The DNA ends 3 residues before the CDR3 does, and the rest of the CDR3 is filled in from the germline J gene. Germline V gene data show CDR1 as LNHDA and CDR2 as SQIVND (reference sequence). The CDR3 is 14 amino acids. After removal of 6 bases from V and 4 bases from J, the junction contained 6 bases not matched to a gene.